The entry that follows covers one TCR beta chain sequence. Its cognate antigen has yet to be identified. The junction departs from germline at one end; a sequencing error may be responsible. The data belong to a study of T-cell memory formation after mild COVID-19 (dated by TCRdb to the early 2020s). About the full investigation: TCR sequence clusters from the two donors were found to be largely donor specific. The cohort comprised two young, previously healthy adult volunteers, one female and one male. In a couple of donors, T-cell clones that expanded and contracted after mild COVID-19 were followed by sequencing TCRalpha and TCRbeta repertoires longitudinally. General study outcomes and caveats: SARS-CoV-2 specificity of the second-wave clones peaking on day 37 was not confirmed. The study covered only a couple of mild cases, and larger cohorts including severe cases with pre-infection samples were considered necessary. Some responding clones were detected in pre-infection memory, which suggested that pre-existing cross-reactive memory T cells had joined the SARS-CoV-2 response. Clones that contracted from day 15 to 85 showed balanced CD4/CD8 phenotypes, whereas a second wave of clones that expanded from day 15 to 37 leaned towards CD4+. Contracting CD4+ clones appeared mostly in the CM and EM memory subsets, whereas CD8+ clones were enriched in EMRA.

From a lookup of the germline V gene, CDR1 and CDR2 are SGHDN and FVKESK. Spanning cysteine to phenylalanine, the CDR3 consists of 13 amino acids. The DNA shown is the 39-base CDR3, in frame from base 1. The sequencing machine was an Illumina NovaSeq 6000. TCRalpha and TCRbeta cDNA libraries were constructed by 5'RACE with constant-segment primers, with sample barcodes and unique molecular identifiers being introduced. RNA was extracted from every sample with Trizol reagent. Library amplification was performed in two PCR steps, and a second sample barcode and Illumina TruSeq adapters were introduced in the second step. The libraries were sequenced on an Illumina NovaSeq using 2 x 150 bp paired-end reads. Per the original workflow: Reads were demultiplexed and collapsed into UMI-guided consensus sequences with migec v1.2.7. Using mixcr v2.1.11, UMI consensuses were aligned to TRA and TRB V and J templates and then assembled into clonotypes. Clonotypes were classified as expanded or contracted when called significant by both edgeR and NoisET, with noise models trained on biological replicates. For edgeR calls, a false discovery rate-adjusted p below 0.01 and a log2 fold-change threshold of 1 were applied. As an exploratory analysis of dynamics, max-normalized trajectories of the 1000 most abundant clonotypes were examined by PCA with hierarchical clustering. The CD4 or CD8 phenotype of responding clones was assigned using the separately sequenced CD4+ and CD8+ repertoires. Through fastp at Q25 and MiXCR, TCRdb rebuilt clones from the public reads, retaining in-frame beta chains. When rows share a CDR3 protein, they turn into one entry using the most common DNA and genes. The V and J calls were determined by TCRdb, not by the authors. This sample has under 200,000 distinct CDR3 sequences in its table, and roughly 31% of those were observed once. Around 12% of the sample rests with the top ten.

Ficoll-Paque density gradient centrifugation was used to isolate PBMCs. The sequence was collected from an adult woman who had mild COVID-19 (a few samples of this study predate the infection). The sample titles of this study are shuffled in the database, so cell type and time point are left out; the donor was told from shared clones. The chain links TRBV14 with TRBJ2-1; 11 of the junction bases match TRBD2. The specimen sequenced was PBMCs or a T cell subset sorted from them (not recorded which). The DNA sequence reads TGTGCCAGCAGCCAAGGCGCGACTAGCGGGATTAGCTTC. It encodes CASSQGATSGISF.